Sequencing of this T cell receptor (beta chain) was carried out in a study of response to subunit inactivated influenza vaccine. J was trimmed by 8 bases and V by 2 bases; bases with no gene match: 10. Germline CDR1 reads SGHVS; CDR2 reads FQNEAQ. This CDR3 is 16 amino acids long. In TCRdb, the RT-PCR reads were re-called with MiXCR into one record per CDR3 protein. The sample shows 550,000 to 650,000 distinct CDR3 sequences, approximately 12% of them seen only once. This chain connects TRBV7-8 to TRBJ2-1; 9 bases line up with TRBD2. This TCR was recovered from a man aged 45-60 years who received an inactivated influenza vaccine. Source: PBMCs from blood, taken on the day of vaccination. Written as DNA, the CDR3 is TGTGCCAGCAGCTTATCCCGCCTAGCGGGGATCGATGAGCAGTTCTTC. Its protein is CASSLSRLAGIDEQFF.